The present entry profiles one T cell receptor (beta chain) with its context. The data originate from a study of blood T cell repertoires in COVID-19. On the study more broadly: Collection of acute and convalescent COVID-19 samples took place in the United States, Italy and Spain. T cells, B-cell-depleted T cells, or PBMCs supplied cDNA or gDNA.

Participant reports of clinical history set cohort assignment. Produced via immunoSEQ multiplex PCR; TCRdb's table is partial and in-frame only. This sample has fewer than 400,000 clones, with 89% found just once. J lost 7 bases, V lost 5 bases, and 16 bases had no gene match. The CDR3 is 17 amino acids. Per germline, CDR1 PRHDT and CDR2 FYEKMQ (reference sequence). The clonotype comes from a woman aged 25 to 39 who had recovered from COVID-19. This rearrangement joins TRBV13 to TRBJ2-1; TRBD1 matches 8 bases. Sequencing input: PBMCs or T cells enriched from blood (not recorded which). The CDR3 loop is CASSPLASGGLRNEQFF. In DNA form, the CDR3 reads TGTGCCAGCAGCCCCCTCGCTTCAGGGGGCTTAAGGAATGAGCAGTTCTTC.